This T cell receptor beta chain is drawn from a study of control samples from healthy donors and cancer patients. Generated by immunoSEQ multiplex PCR, the TCRdb table keeps only in-frame clones and is missing some. The sample holds about 24,000 clones, approximately 80% seen once. The CDR3 covers 14 residues. Germline lookup yields CDR1 SGHDT and CDR2 YYEEEE. The V segment lost 0 bases and the J segment 4 bases; nucleotides outside the gene matches: 3. The rearrangement uses TRBV5-6 and TRBJ1-1; 7 nucleotides align to TRBD1. Source material: PBMCs. This sequence originates from a man between 60 and 75 years old with head and neck cancer. CDR3 in DNA: TGTGCCAGCAGCTTGGGAACAGGGGCCACTGAAGCTTTCTTT. Translated: CASSLGTGATEAFF.